This T cell receptor beta chain is drawn from a study of a mutant IDH1 vaccine in newly diagnosed glioma. This CDR3 comprises 17 residues. V was pared by 0 bases and J by 5 bases, with 6 bases of the junction left unmatched. Germline V gives CDR1 SGHNT, CDR2 YYREEE (reference sequence). The data were produced by immunoSEQ multiplex PCR, yet TCRdb's version contains in-frame clones alone and is incomplete. The sample has approximately 60,000 clones, around 86% seen once. Time point of the sample: week 47, end of study. Doses comprised 300 ug of mutant IDH1 20-mer peptide each, plus topical imiquimod. Each tumor in the donors was a new WHO grade 3 or 4 astrocytoma, IDH1-mutant and ATRX-lost. The table lists this clone with a count of one. Its antigen is not known.

The input for sequencing was PBMCs, taken from a glioma patient whose treatment included an IDH1 peptide vaccine. The chain recombines TRBV5-4 with TRBJ2-1; TRBD1 matches 12 bases. The TCR sequence derives from a man aged 25 to 45 with glioma. CDR3 sequence reads: CASSLVSGTGGHNEQFF. In DNA, the CDR3 is TGTGCCAGCAGCTTGGTTTCTGGGACAGGGGGCCACAATGAGCAGTTCTTC.